This entry lists 19 T cell receptor beta chains sequenced from one sample in a study of blood T cell repertoires in COVID-19. Here immunoSEQ multiplex PCR was the method, and the copy in TCRdb shows in-frame clones only, minus some. The table lists 120,000 or so clones, over 70% of them singletons, with approximately 5.8% in the top ten. Sequencing was done on a sample of peripheral blood. These receptors all come from an elderly man with active or convalescent COVID-19.

The chain is built from TRBV19 and TRBJ1-6, with unresolved D. The germline V and J ends were trimmed by 0 bases and 8 bases, with 11 bases remaining between them. This CDR3 has 15 residues. Germline V gene sequence: CDR1 LNHDA, CDR2 SQIVND (reference sequence). The chain's CDR3 is CASSIERGLDSPLHF. The CDR3 nucleotides read TGTGCCAGTAGTATAGAGAGAGGCCTCGATTCACCCCTCCACTTT.

The rearrangement links TRBV11-2 to TRBJ1-5, with D tentatively TRBD1 (6 bases). Trimming removed 5 bases from V and 1 base from J, with 9 bases in between. The CDR3 length is 14 residues. Germline V lookup: CDR1 SGHAT, CDR2 FQNNGV. The CDR3: CASSEQGSNQPQHF. The CDR3 DNA reads TGTGCCAGCAGCGAACAGGGAAGCAATCAGCCCCAGCATTTT.

This chain joins TRBV9 and TRBJ1-1, with D perhaps matching TRBD1 (6 bases). V lost 0 bases, J lost 5 bases, and 17 bases lay in between. The CDR3 has 16 residues. Germline lookup yields CDR1 SGDLS and CDR2 YYNGEE. The CDR3 nucleotides read TGTGCCAGCAGCGTAGCACCTAAAACAGGGTTGACTGAAGCTTTCTTT. Residues: CASSVAPKTGLTEAFF.

This clone was counted between two and nine times. The chain uses TRBV30 and TRBJ1-6; a weak D match, TRBD1 (6 bases). The CDR3 runs 14 residues. V lost 3 bases and J lost 9, with 15 bases in between. Germline assignment: CDR1 GTSNPN and CDR2 SVGIG (reference sequence). The CDR3 coding sequence is TGTGCCTGGAGCAGATTGACAGGCTCTTCACCCCTCCACTTT. Amino acids: CAWSRLTGSSPLHF.

The chain employs TRBV9 and TRBJ2-2; the D gene is possibly TRBD2 (6 bases). The CDR3 is 16 amino acids. Per germline, CDR1 SGDLS and CDR2 YYNGEE. Trimming took 4 bases from V and 6 from J, leaving 19 bases between them. CDR3 in amino acids: CASSFTHGGYAGELFF. As DNA, the CDR3 is TGTGCCAGCAGCTTCACCCACGGGGGTTACGCCGGGGAGCTGTTTTTT. The variable domain in full, with the rest retrieved from reference TRBV9 and TRBJ2-2, is DSGVTQTPKHLITATGQRVTLRCSPRSGDLSVYWYQQSLDQGLQFLIQYYNGEERAKGNILERFSAQQFPDLHSELNLSSLELGDSALYFCASSFTHGGYAGELFFGEGSRLTVL.

J is TRBJ1-4 and V is TRBV6-5; D is possibly TRBD1 (5 bases). V lost 7 bases and J lost 14, with 26 bases in between. The germline gives CDR1 MNHEY, CDR2 SVGAGI. The CDR3 is 15 amino acids. Here the CDR3 reads CASTGGTAALRGLFF. The CDR3 DNA is TGTGCCAGCACCGGAGGGACGGCCGCACTCCGGGGGCTGTTTTTT.

This sequence joins TRBV6-2 or TRBV6-3 and TRBJ1-1, with 7 bases matching TRBD1. The CDR3 is 16 residues long. V was clipped by 0 bases and J by 3 bases; unmatched bases: 7. Germline loops: CDR1 MNHEY, CDR2 SVGEGT. CDR3 amino acids: CASSYSEGAWDTEAFF. The CDR3 nucleotides read TGTGCCAGCAGTTACTCGGAGGGGGCTTGGGACACTGAAGCTTTCTTT.

DNA for the CDR3: TGTGCCAGCAGCTCCGGGACAATTGCTAACTATGGCTACACCTTC. Translation: CASSSGTIANYGYTF. The chain recombines TRBV5-4 with TRBJ1-2, with a possible D match to TRBD1 (6 bases). The CDR3 spans 15 residues. Germline-derived CDR1 and CDR2 are SGHNT and YYREEE (reference sequence). V lost 3 bases, J lost 0 bases, and 12 bases lay in between.

The V and J genes are TRBV7-8 and TRBJ2-2, with D possibly TRBD2 on 6 matching bases. CDR1 SGHVS and CDR2 FQNEAQ come from the germline V gene. This CDR3 spans 14 amino acids. The germline V and J ends were trimmed by 5 bases and 1 base, with 8 bases remaining between them. CDR3 loop: CASSLGGNTGELFF. The CDR3 region has the DNA TGTGCCAGCAGCCTGGGGGGGAACACCGGGGAGCTGTTTTTT.

The rearrangement joins TRBV28 to TRBJ2-7; perhaps TRBD2 as D (7 bases). V was shortened by 5 bases and J by 4 bases, with 15 bases between the two germline ends. CDR1 is MDHEN, CDR2 SYDVKM, per germline. The CDR3 is made up of 14 amino acids. The CDR3: CASSMARGAYEQYF. The DNA for the CDR3 is TGTGCCAGCAGTATGGCTCGGGGGGCGTACGAGCAGTACTTC.

The CDR3 is CASTAGAYTEAFF. CDR3 coding DNA: TGCGCCAGCACCGCGGGGGCCTACACTGAAGCTTTCTTT. The rearrangement uses TRBV10-1 and TRBJ1-1, with a weak D call TRBD1 (6 bases). V was cut by 7 bases and J by 3 bases, with 12 bases left in between. CDR1 is WNHNN, CDR2 SYGVQD, per germline (reference sequence). CDR3 length equals 13 residues.

The genes are TRBV28 and TRBJ1-1; D is unclear. This CDR3 is built from 12 residues. Trimming removed 8 bases at V and 4 bases at J, with 11 bases between. The germline gives CDR1 MDHEN, CDR2 SYDVKM. CDR3 nucleotide sequence: TGTGCCAGCGCTACCGGTGGCACTGAAGCTTTCTTT. Protein: CASATGGTEAFF.

This chain links TRBV4-3 with TRBJ2-2; D unclear. The V gene lost 2 bases and the J gene lost 0 bases, with 7 bases spanning the gap. The CDR3 runs 15 residues. Per the germline V gene, CDR1 is LGHNA and CDR2 is YSLEER. CDR3 in DNA: TGCGCCAGCAGCCAACGCGGAACGAACACCGGGGAGCTGTTTTTT. This encodes CASSQRGTNTGELFF.

The chain combines TRBV5-1 with TRBJ1-2; D may be TRBD1 (5 bases). The CDR3 length is 13 residues. The V gene lost 3 bases and the J gene lost 7 bases, with 13 bases spanning the gap. Per the germline V gene, CDR1 is SGHRS and CDR2 is YFSETQ. CDR3 sequence: CASSSGEASGYTF. CDR3 bases: TGCGCCAGCAGCTCGGGGGAGGCCTCTGGCTACACCTTC.

The V call is TRBV6-2 or TRBV6-3, the J call TRBJ2-1; 16 nucleotides agree with TRBD2. The ends lost 5 bases at V and 15 bases at J; junction bases unmatched: 7. CDR3 length: 14 amino acids. Germline V gene lookup returns CDR1 MNHEY and CDR2 SVGEGT. CDR3 DNA sequence: TGTGCCAGCAGTATGGGACTAGCGGGGGGGCCGCGGTTCTTC. Residues: CASSMGLAGGPRFF.

This rearrangement joins TRBV28 to TRBJ1-4; 7 bases fit TRBD1. The junction had 7 bases not matched to a gene; V was cut back by 1 base and J by 8 bases. This CDR3 comprises 15 residues. Germline loops: CDR1 MDHEN, CDR2 SYDVKM. The CDR3 sequence: CASSLSGQALEKLFF. For the CDR3, the DNA is TGTGCCAGCAGTTTATCAGGACAGGCTTTAGAAAAACTGTTTTTT.

This rearrangement joins TRBV2 to TRBJ1-1; TRBD1 might be the D (6 bases). This CDR3 is built from 13 residues. The germline V gene encodes CDR1 SNHLY and CDR2 FYNNEI. V lost 1 base and J lost 7, with 10 bases in between. The CDR3 DNA reads TGTGCCAGCAGTGAAGAAGGGGGAAGTGAAGCTTTCTTT. Translating it yields CASSEEGGSEAFF.

This chain joins TRBV15 and TRBJ1-5; D not resolved. V shed 8 bases and J shed 8 bases, with 13 bases lying between them. This CDR3 spans 12 amino acids. Germline CDR1 reads LNHNV; CDR2 reads YYDKDF (reference sequence). This chain's CDR3 is CATSAVGEPQHF. In DNA, the CDR3 is TGTGCCACCTCCGCCGTGGGCGAGCCCCAGCATTTT.

This clone was counted a few times. This chain uses TRBV21-1 with TRBJ1-5. TRBV21-1 is reported as a pseudogene. The CDR3 is 16 amino acids. The CDR3 DNA reads TGTGCCAGCAGCAAAGAGGTGACTCGAGGCAATCAGCCCCAGCATTTT. It is translated as CASSKEVTRGNQPQHF.